Presented here are 25 T cell receptor beta chains from one specimen sequenced in a study of persistence of HIV-infected CD4 T cells. Overlapping HIV-1 Gag 15-mer peptides at about 1 ug per peptide per mL were used. Responding CD4+ T cells were sorted by upregulation of both CD40 ligand and CD69. The libraries were made with immunoSEQ version 4 in survey mode. Profiled with immunoSEQ multiplex PCR; TCRdb holds only in-frame clones, not every one. The repertoire holds tens of thousands of clones, with 70% as singletons. The antigens for these receptors are not known. This specimen consisted of CD4+ T cells sorted from PBMCs after approximately 19-hour stimulation, obtained from a patient who received antiretroviral therapy. Source of these receptors: an adult man with HIV who was CMV-seropositive.

The V gene is TRBV28, the J gene TRBJ1-1; 7 bases map to TRBD1. J lost 0 bases, V lost 5 bases, and 6 bases had no gene match. Germline V lookup: CDR1 MDHEN, CDR2 SYDVKM. CDR3 length equals 15 residues. CDR3 residues: CASSQPQGMNTEAFF. The CDR3 DNA sequence: TGTGCCAGCAGTCAACCACAGGGGATGAACACTGAAGCTTTCTTT.

The rearrangement uses TRBV5-1 and TRBJ1-4; a possible D gene is TRBD1 (5 bases). Germline values: CDR1 SGHRS, CDR2 YFSETQ. There are 15 residues in the CDR3. Trimming shortened V by 4 bases and J by 8 bases, and 18 bases separated the two germline ends. CDR3 amino acids: CASSDRGLKGEKLFF. The DNA for the CDR3 is TGCGCCAGCAGCGACCGAGGGCTCAAGGGGGAAAAACTGTTTTTT.

The J gene is TRBJ1-5, the V gene TRBV24-1, with D possibly being TRBD1 (6 bases). Trimming shortened V by 4 bases and J by 3 bases, and 15 bases separated the two germline ends. Germline lookup yields CDR1 KGHDR and CDR2 SFDVKD. The length of the CDR3 is 16 residues. DNA for the CDR3: TGTGCCACCAGTGACGGGGCAGGGGAGCTCAATCAGCCCCAGCATTTT. Translation gives CATSDGAGELNQPQHF.

This rearrangement joins TRBV7-3 to TRBJ2-6; 7 bases match TRBD1. The CDR3 has 18 amino acids. Germline CDR1 reads SGHTA; CDR2 reads FQGTGA. Trimming removed 1 base from V and 0 bases from J; junction bases left unmatched: 6. In DNA form, the CDR3 reads TGTGCCAGCAGCTTAAAGAGGACAGGCGACTCTGGGGCCAACGTCCTGACTTTC. It encodes CASSLKRTGDSGANVLTF.

The J gene is TRBJ2-4, the V gene TRBV4-1, with 8 bases fitting TRBD1. The V segment lost 3 bases and the J segment 0 bases; nucleotides outside the gene matches: 7. Looked up from germline, CDR1 is MGHRA and CDR2 is YSYEKL. The CDR3 is 17 residues long. CDR3 sequence (DNA): TGCGCCAGCAGCCATGACAGGGGTCTGATAGCCAAAAACATTCAGTACTTC. It codes for CASSHDRGLIAKNIQYF.

The V and J genes are TRBV2 and TRBJ1-6; D call uncertain. Germline V gives CDR1 SNHLY, CDR2 FYNNEI. The CDR3 covers 15 residues. V lost 3 bases and J 2 bases, leaving 8 bases between the germline ends. The CDR3 coding sequence is TGTGCCAGCAGTGACACAGAAACCTATAATTCACCCCTCCACTTT. Encoded protein: CASSDTETYNSPLHF.

The chain is built from TRBV18 and TRBJ2-3, with no clear D. Germline V gives CDR1 KGHSH, CDR2 LQKENI. The CDR3 sequence is 16 residues long. The germline V and J ends were trimmed by 6 bases and 0 bases, with 16 bases remaining between them. CDR3 residues: CASSPLGISSTDTQYF. For the CDR3, the DNA is TGTGCCAGCTCCCCTTTGGGGATCTCTAGCACAGATACGCAGTATTTT.

This chain connects TRBV7-8 to TRBJ1-2; TRBD1 might be the D (5 bases). The CDR3 has 14 amino acids. Germline V gene data show CDR1 as SGHVS and CDR2 as FQNEAQ. Trimming removed 5 bases at V and 2 bases at J, with 12 bases between. The CDR3 bases are TGTGCCAGCAGCGCAGGGACCGCCAACTATGGCTACACCTTC. It translates to CASSAGTANYGYTF.

This chain uses TRBV18 with TRBJ2-7, with 12 nucleotides matching TRBD1. Trimming cost V 2 bases and J 6 bases; bases outside gene matches: 8. The germline V gene has CDR1 KGHSH and CDR2 LQKENI. The length of the CDR3 is 16 residues. The CDR3 nucleotides are TGTGCCAGCTCACCAGGGACAGGGGGCCAGCGCGGCGAGCAGTACTTC. This codes for CASSPGTGGQRGEQYF.

This chain uses TRBV19 with TRBJ1-5, with D perhaps matching TRBD1 (6 bases). This CDR3 has 14 amino acids. Germline CDR1 and CDR2: LNHDA and SQIVND (reference sequence). V lost 5 bases and J lost 5, with 13 bases in between. CDR3 DNA sequence: TGTGCCAGTAGTCCGGACAGATACTATCAGCCCCAGCATTTT. Translation: CASSPDRYYQPQHF.

The chain links TRBV4-1 to TRBJ1-3, with 7 bases that match TRBD1. The trim removed 3 bases at V and 0 bases at J, leaving 5 bases unmatched. The CDR3 is 16 amino acids. Germline assignment: CDR1 MGHRA and CDR2 YSYEKL. Here the CDR3 reads CASSQGDRSSGNTIYF. The CDR3 coding sequence is TGCGCCAGCAGCCAGGGGGACAGATCCTCTGGAAACACCATATATTTT.

V usage is TRBV24-1 and J usage is TRBJ1-6; unclear D gene. The germline gives CDR1 KGHDR, CDR2 SFDVKD. The V gene lost 9 bases and the J gene lost 0 bases, with 14 bases spanning the gap. This CDR3 comprises 16 residues. CDR3 nucleotide sequence: TGTGCCACCCCTAGACCGTCGAGCTCCTATAATTCACCCCTCCACTTT. Translation: CATPRPSSSYNSPLHF.

The rearrangement uses TRBV5-1 and TRBJ2-7; possible D gene TRBD2, 5 bases. The CDR3 extends over 15 amino acids. Germline values: CDR1 SGHRS, CDR2 YFSETQ. Trimming pared 5 bases from V and 0 bases from J, leaving 15 bases between. Here the CDR3 reads CASRSGRDDSYEQYF. CDR3 coding DNA: TGCGCCAGCAGGTCAGGCCGGGATGACTCCTACGAGCAGTACTTC.

This clone was recorded only once. The chain is built from TRBV4-1 and TRBJ2-2, with 16 nucleotides matching TRBD2. The CDR3 spans 17 residues. Germline V gene data show CDR1 as MGHRA and CDR2 as YSYEKL. The junction had 5 bases not matched to a gene; V was cut back by 4 bases and J by 6 bases. The CDR3 nucleotides read TGCGCCAGCAGCCCGGGGGGACTAGCGGGGGGGGCCGGGGAGCTGTTTTTT. Translating gives CASSPGGLAGGAGELFF.

This chain joins TRBV28 and TRBJ1-6, with D perhaps matching TRBD1 (6 bases). Germline-derived CDR1 and CDR2 are MDHEN and SYDVKM. V was clipped by 6 bases and J by 7 bases, with 16 bases between them. The CDR3 is 15 amino acids. CDR3 region: CASSPNSRGNSPLHF. The DNA of the CDR3 is TGTGCCAGCAGCCCCAATTCGAGGGGGAATTCACCCCTCCACTTT. Looking up the rest from reference TRBV28 and TRBJ1-6 gives the full variable domain: DVKVTQSSRYLVKRTGEKVFLECVQDMDHENMFWYRQDPGLGLRLIYFSYDVKMKEKGDIPEGYSVSREKKERFSLILESASTNQTSMYLCASSPNSRGNSPLHFGNGTRLTVT.

The V gene is TRBV3-1 (or the pseudogene TRBV3-2), the J gene TRBJ1-6, with 9 bases that match TRBD1. CDR3 length equals 15 residues. The trim removed 1 base at V and 10 bases at J, leaving 5 bases unmatched. Germline CDR1 is LGHDT and CDR2 is YNNKEL (reference sequence). Written as DNA, the CDR3 is TGTGCCAGCAGCCAAGGAGGGACAGGGAAATCACCCCTCCACTTT. This encodes CASSQGGTGKSPLHF.

The chain has TRBV6-6 and TRBJ2-1; TRBD2 aligns across 11 bases. This CDR3 is built from 15 residues. Germline-derived CDR1 and CDR2 are MNHNY and SVGAGI (reference sequence). V trimming: 0 bases; J trimming: 8 bases; junction bases outside the gene matches: 3. Written as DNA, the CDR3 is TGTGCCAGCAGTTACTCTAGCGGGGGGGCCGATGAGCAGTTCTTC. It specifies CASSYSSGGADEQFF.

This chain links TRBV19 with TRBJ2-1; D remains unclear. V was cut by 1 base and J by 6 bases, with 10 bases left in between. Per the germline V gene, CDR1 is LNHDA and CDR2 is SQIVND (reference sequence). The CDR3 extends over 14 amino acids. Written as DNA, the CDR3 is TGTGCCAGTAGTATAGTGGAAGTGCCCAATGAGCAGTTCTTC. Translation: CASSIVEVPNEQFF.

The rearrangement links TRBV6-2 or TRBV6-3 to TRBJ1-6, with a tentative D call TRBD1 (6 bases). Germline loops: CDR1 MNHEY, CDR2 SVGEGT. CDR3 size: 15 residues. V was pared by 2 bases and J by 8 bases, with 13 bases between. The CDR3 reads CASSYQGINYSPLHF. CDR3 in DNA: TGTGCCAGCAGTTACCAGGGGATAAATTATTCACCCCTCCACTTT.

The V gene is TRBV28, the J gene TRBJ1-2; D remains ambiguous. Germline CDR1 is MDHEN and CDR2 is SYDVKM. V shed 5 bases and J shed 1 base, with 8 bases lying between them. CDR3 length: 13 residues. DNA for the CDR3: TGTGCCAGCAGTCCGCCTTATAACTATGGCTACACCTTC. Translated, it gives CASSPPYNYGYTF.

This clone was detected only once. The rearrangement joins TRBV7-2 to TRBJ2-1; D might be TRBD1 or TRBD2, each matching 7 bases. Germline V gene lookup returns CDR1 SGHTA and CDR2 FQGNSA. Deletions cut 5 bases from V and 6 bases from J, with 17 bases between. The CDR3 sequence is 15 residues long. The CDR3 loop reads CASSPSGAGGNEQFF. In DNA, the CDR3 is TGTGCCAGCAGCCCGAGCGGGGCAGGGGGCAATGAGCAGTTCTTC.

The sample holds a few counts of this clone. This sequence joins TRBV2 and TRBJ2-1; 11 positions agree with TRBD2. The CDR3 runs to 15 residues. Looked up from germline, CDR1 is SNHLY and CDR2 is FYNNEI. V dropped 8 bases and J dropped 2; count of bases not matched to a gene: 5. This CDR3 is CASLIAGGAYNEQFF. CDR3 nucleotides: TGTGCCAGCCTTATAGCGGGGGGGGCCTACAATGAGCAGTTCTTC.

The CDR3 reads CASSWGTVRGTGELFF. The DNA of the CDR3 is TGCGCCAGCAGCTGGGGGACAGTCAGGGGCACCGGGGAGCTGTTTTTT. The V and J genes are TRBV5-1 and TRBJ2-2; 7 positions match TRBD1. The ends lost 3 bases at V and 4 bases at J; junction bases unmatched: 9. Germline V gives CDR1 SGHRS, CDR2 YFSETQ. This CDR3 has 16 residues.

The J gene is TRBJ2-7, the V gene TRBV5-4, with D unclear. Looked up from germline, CDR1 is SGHNT and CDR2 is YYREEE (reference sequence). The CDR3 consists of 13 residues. Trimming took 5 bases from V and 5 from J, leaving 14 bases between them. CDR3 DNA sequence: TGTGCCAGCAGGGAAACAGTCGATAACGAGCAGTACTTC. This encodes CASRETVDNEQYF.

Comments on this clone: The sample holds other DNA sequences that translate to the same CDR3. The CDR3 DNA reads as TGTGCCAGCAGCTTAATGGCAGGGGCCCCCACAGATACGCAGTATTTT. Amino acids: CASSLMAGAPTDTQYF. The chain joins TRBV7-3 to TRBJ2-3; perhaps TRBD1 as D (6 bases). Germline-derived CDR1 and CDR2 are SGHTA and FQGTGA. The CDR3 extends over 16 amino acids. V was clipped by 1 base and J by 2 bases, with 13 bases between them.